The 12 T cell receptor beta chains reported below all come from one sample, sequenced in a study of response to subunit inactivated influenza vaccine. TCRdb processed the RT-PCR reads anew with MiXCR; each CDR3 protein has one entry. The table records 500,000 to 550,000 distinct CDR3 sequences, approximately 24% of them present only once. The same sample was also used in a study of T cells expressing NK-cell markers. Turning to that study: The cDNA for TCR beta came from 5'RACE template switching with UMIs.

Specimen: CD4+ T cells sorted from PBMCs, collected about 12 days after vaccination. The receptors come from a man in his forties or fifties who received an inactivated influenza vaccine.

The CDR3 loop is CASSLMVGRNTEAFF. CDR3 nucleotide sequence: TGCGCCAGCAGCCTGATGGTGGGCAGAAACACTGAAGCTTTCTTT. The chain is built from TRBV5-1 and TRBJ1-1; D gene ambiguous. Trimming shortened V by 4 bases and J by 2 bases, and 15 bases separated the two germline ends. Per germline, CDR1 SGHRS and CDR2 YFSETQ. The CDR3 has 15 amino acids.

This clonotype was observed a handful of times. This sequence joins TRBV28 and TRBJ2-1; TRBD1 agrees at 12 bases. In germline, CDR1 is MDHEN, CDR2 SYDVKM. The CDR3 loop spans 18 amino acids. Trimming took 3 bases from V and 7 from J; bases not matched to a gene: 13. The CDR3 sequence: CASSFNFLRDRGLNEQFF. The CDR3 nucleotides are TGTGCCAGCAGTTTTAACTTCCTCCGGGACAGGGGGCTTAATGAGCAGTTCTTC. The full variable domain, completed using reference TRBV28 and TRBJ2-1, is DVKVTQSSRYLVKRTGEKVFLECVQDMDHENMFWYRQDPGLGLRLIYFSYDVKMKEKGDIPEGYSVSREKKERFSLILESASTNQTSMYLCASSFNFLRDRGLNEQFFGPGTRLTVL.

This clonotype was picked up many times. V and J are TRBV20-1 and TRBJ2-5; 7 bases map to TRBD2. Per the germline V gene, CDR1 is DFQATT and CDR2 is SNEGSKA (reference sequence). The CDR3 loop spans 12 amino acids. V gave up 3 bases and J gave up 5 bases; unmatched junction bases: 3. CDR3 coding DNA: TGCAGTGCTAGTGACGGGAGGGAGACCCAGTACTTC. It specifies CSASDGRETQYF.

For the CDR3, the DNA is TGTGCCAGCCGAGCGTACCCCCCGGGAATGGTAAACACCATATATTTT. Residues: CASRAYPPGMVNTIYF. The rearrangement joins TRBV9 to TRBJ1-3, with no clear D. The germline V gene encodes CDR1 SGDLS and CDR2 YYNGEE. This CDR3 contains 16 residues. Deletions cut 7 bases from V and 6 bases from J, with 23 bases between.

This clonotype showed up just a few times. This chain connects TRBV5-5 to TRBJ1-2; TRBD1 agrees at 9 bases. The CDR3 is made up of 13 amino acids. V lost 4 bases to trimming and J lost 4 bases; unmatched junction nucleotides: 2. Germline V gene lookup returns CDR1 SGHKS and CDR2 YYEKEE (reference sequence). The CDR3 DNA is TGTGCCAGCAGCCAACAGGGGGCCTATGGCTACACCTTC. It specifies CASSQQGAYGYTF. Using reference TRBV5-5 and TRBJ1-2 for the parts outside the CDR3, the full variable domain is DAGVTQSPTHLIKTRGQQVTLRCSPISGHKSVSWYQQVLGQGPQFIFQYYEKEERGRGNFPDRFSARQFPNYSSELNVNALLLGDSALYLCASSQQGAYGYTFGSGTRLTVV.

The chain joins TRBV20-1 to TRBJ1-2; 9 nucleotides align to TRBD1. This CDR3 is built from 12 residues. V trimming: 5 bases; J trimming: 4 bases; junction bases outside the gene matches: 2. Germline V CDR1 and CDR2: DFQATT, SNEGSKA (reference sequence). This chain's CDR3 is CSAPDRGYGYTF. In DNA, the CDR3 is TGCAGTGCTCCGGACAGGGGCTATGGCTACACCTTC.

This clonotype was observed a handful of times. This chain links TRBV6-5 with TRBJ2-5; 8 bases match TRBD2. Trimming took 3 bases from V and 5 from J; bases not matched to a gene: 14. This CDR3 spans 17 amino acids. The germline CDR1 and CDR2 sequences are MNHEY and SVGAGI. The CDR3: CASSYSRLATNRETQYF. CDR3 in DNA: TGTGCCAGCAGTTATAGTAGACTAGCGACAAATAGGGAGACCCAGTACTTC.

The V call is TRBV6-1, the J call TRBJ2-1, with TRBD2 as a possible D gene (6 bases). With 5 bases removed from V and 7 bases from J, the gap between germline ends came to 21 bases. Germline assignment: CDR1 MNHNS and CDR2 SASEGT. This CDR3 region has 16 residues. CDR3 DNA sequence: TGTGCCAGCAGTAATTTGGGACTTAGTTCAGGAAATGAGCAGTTCTTC. It translates to CASSNLGLSSGNEQFF.

The chain is built from TRBV20-1 and TRBJ2-5, with 9 bases identical to TRBD1. This CDR3 region has 14 residues. Germline V lookup: CDR1 DFQATT, CDR2 SNEGSKA (reference sequence). Germline trimming cut 4 bases from V and 5 bases from J; bases unmatched to any gene: 8. The CDR3 sequence: CSAIAGQGRETQYF. For the CDR3, the DNA is TGCAGTGCTATCGCGGGACAGGGTAGGGAGACCCAGTACTTC.

DNA of the CDR3: TGCGCCAGCAGCGCCTCGGCGGGCGTCAGCACAGATACGCAGTATTTT. It yields the protein CASSASAGVSTDTQYF. This sequence joins TRBV5-1 and TRBJ2-3, with D perhaps TRBD2 (5 bases). The CDR3 has 16 residues. CDR1 SGHRS and CDR2 YFSETQ come from the germline V gene. V lost 4 bases to trimming and J lost 0 bases, with 15 bases between them.

The rearrangement links TRBV29-1 to TRBJ1-5, with a weak D call TRBD1 (5 bases). This CDR3 is 13 amino acids long. Per germline, CDR1 SQVTM and CDR2 ANQGSEA. Trimming removed 6 bases at V and 4 bases at J, with 13 bases between. In nucleotides, the CDR3 is TGCAGCGTGGGGGGAAATCGAAATCAGCCCCAGCATTTT. It is translated as CSVGGNRNQPQHF.

The J gene is TRBJ2-3, the V gene TRBV20-1; TRBD2 matches at 12 bases. The CDR3 spans 17 residues. Germline CDR1 and CDR2: DFQATT and SNEGSKA (reference sequence). The V gene end was trimmed by 6 bases and the J gene end by 3 bases; junction bases not matched to a gene: 13. The CDR3, as DNA: TGCAGTGCCCTCGGGGCTAGCGGGAGGGGGAGGACAGATACGCAGTATTTT. It codes for CSALGASGRGRTDTQYF.